The 5 T cell receptor beta chains in this list originate from one sample, sequenced in a study of T cells in Graves' hyperthyroidism and ophthalmopathy. TCR beta CDR3 sequences were amplified from RNA transcripts. A first-round RT-PCR of the TCR CDR3 used the HTBI primer set. TCRdb itself ran the multiplex PCR reads through MiXCR, one entry per CDR3 protein. The sample lists around 520,000 distinct CDR3 sequences; 14% were seen once. The sample consisted of blood. These receptors came from a woman under 30 with Graves' hyperthyroidism.

The table lists this clonotype with many counts. V is TRBV27 and J is TRBJ1-2; D might be TRBD1 (5 bases). The V end lost 7 bases, the J end lost 4 bases, and 19 bases lay between the germline ends. The CDR3 is 15 residues long. CDR1 is MNHEY and CDR2 is SMNVEV in the germline V gene (reference sequence). CDR3 nucleotides: TGTGCCAGCACCTCCCGGGGCCTAGGGTTCTATGGCTACACCTTC. This encodes CASTSRGLGFYGYTF.

The sample holds many counts of this clonotype. The CDR3 loop reads CASSRKRGPMNSPLHF. The CDR3 bases are TGTGCCAGCAGTAGAAAAAGGGGCCCGATGAATTCACCCCTCCACTTT. This chain connects TRBV2 to TRBJ1-6, with a weak D call TRBD1 (5 bases). This CDR3 region has 16 residues. Looked up from germline, CDR1 is SNHLY and CDR2 is FYNNEI. V was trimmed by 5 bases and J by 7 bases, leaving 18 bases between them.

This clonotype was seen more than once but under ten times. One end of the junction fails to match germline, which may point to a read error. CDR3 amino acids: CAWTPLSSGNTMYF. For the CDR3, the DNA is TGTGCCTGGACCCCTCTTAGCTCTGGAAACACCATGTATTTT. This sequence joins TRBV30 and TRBJ1-3, with no clear D. Germline CDR1 GTSNPN, CDR2 SVGIG (reference sequence). The CDR3 sequence is 14 residues long.

There are many counts of this clonotype. The gene calls are TRBV29-1 and TRBJ1-5; 8 bases line up with TRBD1. Germline loops: CDR1 SQVTM, CDR2 ANQGSEA. CDR3 length equals 13 residues. The trim removed 4 bases at V and 2 bases at J, leaving 1 base unmatched. In DNA, the CDR3 is TGCAGCGTTGGGACAGGGCGCAATCAGCCCCAGCATTTT. Protein product: CSVGTGRNQPQHF.

The sample holds many counts of this clonotype. The chain recombines TRBV30 with TRBJ2-5; tentatively, D is TRBD2 (6 bases). The CDR3 consists of 14 residues. The V end was cut by 3 bases, the J end by 4 bases, with 15 bases between. Germline assignment: CDR1 GTSNPN and CDR2 SVGIG (reference sequence). Here the CDR3 reads CAWSPRGGRETQYF. DNA for the CDR3: TGTGCCTGGAGCCCCCGCGGAGGGAGAGAGACCCAGTACTTC.